The rows below give T cell receptor beta chains drawn from one sample of a study of T cell responses to AZD1222 COVID-19 vaccine. Clones were read by immunoSEQ multiplex PCR, and TCRdb kept only the in-frame ones, dropping some. The data hold around 140,000 clones, with about 93% observed a single time. The source material was peripheral blood, sampled on day 0 of AZD1222 vaccination. These receptors came from an adult in good health. Both conserved end residues are part of each CDR3. D genes are given only for firm matches. Clone size is given for some rows only: seen once, a few or many times, or a class if the clone is expanded.

TRBJ2-3 once TRBV5-1 NA TGCGCCAGCAGCCTGGAACATACCGGTGGTACGCAGTATTTT CASSLEHTGGTQYF
TRBJ2-7 NA TRBV6-5 NA TGTGCCAGCACCCGAATCCCGGCCTTAGTTTCCGAGCAGTACTTC CASTRIPALVSEQYF
TRBJ2-7 NA TRBV5-1 NA TGCGCCAGCAGCTTGTGGGAGTCCTACGAGCAGTACTTC CASSLWESYEQYF
TRBJ2-7 once TRBV4-2 NA TGTGCCAGCAGCCAAGGAGGGACACCCTACGAGCAGTACTTC CASSQGGTPYEQYF
TRBJ2-2 NA TRBV5-6 TRBD1 TGTGCCAGCAGCTTCGGGACAGGGAACACCGGGGAGCTGTTTTTT CASSFGTGNTGELFF
TRBJ1-2 NA TRBV19 TRBD1 TGTGCCAGTAGTGCACTTGGGACAGGGTATGGCTACACCTTC CASSALGTGYGYTF
TRBJ2-1 NA TRBV19 TRBD2 TGTGCCAGTAGTATAGATACCGGGACTAGAGCCTACAATGAGCAGTTCTTC CASSIDTGTRAYNEQFF
TRBJ1-6 NA TRBV10-3 NA TGTGCCATCAGGAGAGAGGGTATAGGATCACCCCTCCACTTT CAIRREGIGSPLHF
TRBJ2-4 NA TRBV28 NA TGTGCCAGCAGCAAGACAGCCTGGGGTCAGTACTTC CASSKTAWGQYF
TRBJ1-1 NA TRBV5-1 NA TGCGCCAGCAGCTTGGTAGGACACTCGAACACTGAAGCTTTCTTT CASSLVGHSNTEAFF
TRBJ2-5 NA TRBV5-1 NA TGCGCCAGCAGCTCCGGAGGGCGAGTAGAGACCCAGTACTTC CASSSGGRVETQYF
TRBJ1-4 NA TRBV5-5 NA TGTGCCAGCAGCTTGGTCGACAGAGGTGAAAAACTGTTTTTT CASSLVDRGEKLFF
TRBJ1-3 NA TRBV28 NA TGTGCCAGCAGGGGCCTTGGCTCTGGAAACACCATATATTTT CASRGLGSGNTIYF
TRBJ1-1 NA TRBV6-5 TRBD1 TGTGCCAGCAGTTCTGGGACAGGGGGCACTGAAGCTTTCTTT CASSSGTGGTEAFF
TRBJ2-7 NA TRBV7-8 TRBD1 TGTGCCAGCAGCCGCCGGGACAGACGAATCTCCTACGAGCAGTACTTC CASSRRDRRISYEQYF
TRBJ1-2 NA TRBV14 NA TGTGCCAGCAGCCAAGTTAGGGCTTCGGATGGCTACACCTTC CASSQVRASDGYTF
TRBJ2-7 NA TRBV11-2 NA TGTGCCAGCAGCCCCGGGTTGTCCCTGAGCATCTGGAGGTCCTACGAGCAGTACTTC CASSPGLSLSIWRSYEQYF
TRBJ2-7 NA TRBV30 TRBD2 TGTGCCTGGACTAGCGGGAGAGTCGAGCAGTACTTC CAWTSGRVEQYF
TRBJ2-7 NA TRBV19 TRBD2 TGTGCCAGTAGTATCTTCGCGGGAGACCCCACCTACGAGCAGTACTTC CASSIFAGDPTYEQYF
TRBJ2-1 NA TRBV7-3 NA TGTGCCAGCAGCTTGGGGGCGGGAGTCTACAATGAGCAGTTCTTC CASSLGAGVYNEQFF
TRBJ2-5 NA TRBV19 NA TGTGCCAGTAGTATAGGGCAGGGACAAGAGACCCAGTACTTC CASSIGQGQETQYF
TRBJ2-7 NA TRBV7-9 NA TGTGCCAGCAATCGGGACCCCGAGGGGTCCGAGCAGTACTTC CASNRDPEGSEQYF
TRBJ2-1 NA TRBV12-3/TRBV12-4 NA TGTGCCAGCAGTCCACGGTACAATGAGCAGTTCTTC CASSPRYNEQFF
TRBJ1-3 NA TRBV10-3 NA TGTGCCATCAGTGAGTCGGGGGGAAGGTCTGGAAACACCATATATTTT CAISESGGRSGNTIYF
TRBJ1-2 NA TRBV27 NA TGTGCCAGCAGTTTATATAACACGGGAGGCTACACCTTC CASSLYNTGGYTF
TRBJ2-3 NA TRBV29-1 NA TGCAGCGTTGACGGGGCAGATACGCAGTATTTT CSVDGADTQYF
TRBJ1-2 NA TRBV7-9 NA TGTGCCAGCAGCTTAGACACCGGGGAGGGTGGCTACACCTTC CASSLDTGEGGYTF
TRBJ1-4 NA TRBV7-9 NA TGTGCCAGCAGCCTGGGCAGAAGTAATGAAAAACTGTTTTTT CASSLGRSNEKLFF
TRBJ2-7 NA TRBV6-2/TRBV6-3 TRBD2 TGTGCCAGCAGTTACGGGGGGGGATCGTACGAGCAGTACTTC CASSYGGGSYEQYF
TRBJ1-1 NA TRBV28 TRBD1 TGTGCCAGCAGTACCCAGACAGGGCAGGCGGACACTGAAGCTTTCTTT CASSTQTGQADTEAFF
TRBJ1-4 NA TRBV18 NA TGTGCCAGCTCACCACGGACTAATGAAAAACTGTTTTTT CASSPRTNEKLFF
TRBJ1-5 NA TRBV19 NA TGTGCCAGTAGGAGGGACGGTTACAATCAGCCCCAGCATTTT CASRRDGYNQPQHF
TRBJ2-1 NA TRBV4-1 TRBD2 TGCGCCAGCAGTTTTCGACTAGCGGGCGACCTGCGCAATGAGCAGTTCTTC CASSFRLAGDLRNEQFF
TRBJ1-2 NA TRBV2 NA TGTGCCATCCGCCCCTTGGACAGAACTAACTATGGCTACACCTTC CAIRPLDRTNYGYTF
TRBJ1-5 NA TRBV6-1 NA TGTGCCAGCAGTGATCAAGGGCAGGGGTTTGAGCCCCAGCATTTT CASSDQGQGFEPQHF
TRBJ1-5 NA TRBV19 TRBD1 TGTGCCAGTAGTAATCCGGGACAGGGGGCCCGGCAGCCCCAGCATTTT CASSNPGQGARQPQHF
TRBJ2-7 NA TRBV4-1 NA TGCGCCAGCAGCCAAGATACCGGCGCCTACGAGCAGTACTTC CASSQDTGAYEQYF
TRBJ2-1 NA TRBV9 TRBD1 TGTGCCAGCAGCGTAGTGGGACAGGGTTTCAATGAGCAGTTCTTC CASSVVGQGFNEQFF
TRBJ2-5 NA TRBV7-9 TRBD1 TGTGCCAGCAGTTTTGGACAGGGGAAAGGAGAGACCCAGTACTTC CASSFGQGKGETQYF
TRBJ1-1 NA TRBV29-1 NA TGCAGCGTTTGCAAGTCCCAAGGGGGAGAAGCTTTCTTT CSVCKSQGGEAFF
TRBJ2-1 NA TRBV5-4 NA TGTGCCAGCAGCTTGGTGGGGGTCAATGAGCAGTTCTTC CASSLVGVNEQFF
TRBJ2-1 once TRBV5-4 TRBD2 TGTGCCAGCAGCGGTCCACTGGGACAGGGGACTAGCGGGAGAAGTGAGCAGTTCTTC CASSGPLGQGTSGRSEQFF